What follows are 11 T cell receptor beta chains derived from one specimen sequenced in a study of regulatory T cells in long-lasting Graves disease. As for time point: newly diagnosed GD, antithyroid drugs for less than 3 months. After RNA was extracted from PBMCs, the TCR library was made from it. According to the study, TCR beta libraries were built with iRepertoire HTBI primers and CDR3-region Arm-PCR. TCRdb ran MiXCR on the multiplex PCR reads and lists one entry per CDR3 protein. The data hold roughly 380,000 distinct CDR3 sequences, with around 15% observed a single time. Separately, the same data were catalogued under a study of T cells in Graves' hyperthyroidism and ophthalmopathy.

This specimen consisted of peripheral blood mononuclear cells (PBMCs), obtained at new diagnosis, from a patient treated with antithyroid drugs. Every receptor here comes from a middle-aged man with Graves disease.

This clonotype appeared many times. The chain recombines TRBV7-8 with TRBJ1-5, with D tentatively TRBD1 (5 bases). CDR3 length: 16 residues. The germline gives CDR1 SGHVS, CDR2 FQNEAQ. Deletions cut 2 bases from V and 3 bases from J, with 14 bases between. As DNA, the CDR3 is TGTGCCAGCAGCTTATGGGGGACCAGCTCCAATCAGCCCCAGCATTTT. Encoded protein: CASSLWGTSSNQPQHF.

This clonotype appeared many times. The rearrangement joins TRBV2 to TRBJ1-6, with 10 bases aligning to TRBD1. Per germline, CDR1 SNHLY and CDR2 FYNNEI. The trim removed 6 bases at V and 9 bases at J, leaving 5 bases unmatched. CDR3 length: 14 amino acids. Written as DNA, the CDR3 is TGTGCCAGCAGCTCCGGGACAGGGGTTTCACCCCTCCACTTT. It codes for CASSSGTGVSPLHF.

The chain employs TRBV5-6 and TRBJ1-6, with no clear D. Germline-derived CDR1 and CDR2 are SGHDT and YYEEEE. CDR3 length: 14 amino acids. V lost 0 bases, J lost 6 bases, and 7 bases lay in between. The chain's CDR3 is CASSLGRINSPLHF. In DNA form, the CDR3 reads TGTGCCAGCAGCTTGGGACGGATTAATTCACCCCTCCACTTT.

The chain carries TRBV10-3 and TRBJ2-4; D is unclear. V lost 2 bases to trimming and J lost 5 bases, with 4 bases between them. From germline, CDR1 is ENHRY and CDR2 SYGVKD. The CDR3 is made up of 12 amino acids. In nucleotides, the CDR3 is TGTGCCATCAGTGAGGGGGAAAACATTCAGTACTTC. It is translated as CAISEGENIQYF.

This chain links TRBV24-1 with TRBJ2-1, with D possibly being TRBD1 or TRBD2 (5 bases each). Germline CDR1 reads KGHDR; CDR2 reads SFDVKD. With 2 bases removed from V and 9 bases from J, the gap between germline ends came to 22 bases. CDR3 length equals 17 residues. This CDR3 is CATSDSTTGPLGPEQFF. The CDR3, as DNA: TGTGCCACCAGTGATTCTACTACGGGACCCCTAGGCCCTGAGCAGTTCTTC.

Note on this clonotype: A far bigger clonotype differs at one base, so this is likely a read error. This sequence joins TRBV2 and TRBJ2-1; TRBD1 aligns across 8 bases. Germline lookup yields CDR1 SNHLY and CDR2 FYNNEI. The V segment lost 4 bases and the J segment 10 bases; nucleotides outside the gene matches: 9. CDR3 size: 14 residues. The CDR3 loop is CASSGTGSDYEQFF. Written as DNA, the CDR3 is TGTGCCAGCAGTGGGACAGGGTCAGATTACGAGCAGTTCTTC.

The table lists this clonotype with a few counts. The chain uses TRBV5-1 and TRBJ2-1; D is possibly TRBD2 (5 bases). V lost 0 bases, J lost 7 bases, and 17 bases lay in between. The CDR3 has 16 amino acids. Germline V gives CDR1 SGHRS, CDR2 YFSETQ. CDR3 sequence: CASSLAPGEPGNEQFF. The CDR3 bases are TGCGCCAGCAGCTTGGCCCCTGGGGAGCCGGGGAATGAGCAGTTCTTC.

This clonotype has a handful of counts. The chain combines TRBV14 with TRBJ1-5, with D tentatively TRBD1 (5 bases). The CDR3 covers 13 residues. V lost 4 bases, J lost 6 bases, and 10 bases lay in between. Per the germline V gene, CDR1 is SGHDN and CDR2 is FVKESK. CDR3 protein: CASSPGWAQPQHF. Here the CDR3 DNA reads TGTGCCAGCAGCCCAGGGTGGGCTCAGCCCCAGCATTTT.

This clonotype was seen repeatedly, ten times or more. V and J are TRBV5-1 and TRBJ2-1; D is unresolved. Trimming cost V 2 bases and J 0 bases, with 6 bases left between them. Germline V gene data show CDR1 as SGHRS and CDR2 as YFSETQ. This CDR3 region has 14 residues. CDR3 coding DNA: TGCGCCAGCAGCTTAAGCGTCTCCTACAATGAGCAGTTCTTC. As protein: CASSLSVSYNEQFF. Using reference TRBV5-1 and TRBJ2-1 for the parts outside the CDR3, the full variable domain is KAGVTQTPRYLIKTRGQQVTLSCSPISGHRSVSWYQQTPGQGLQFLFEYFSETQRNKGNFPGRFSGRQFSNSRSEMNVSTLELGDSALYLCASSLSVSYNEQFFGPGTRLTVL.

The chain employs TRBV28 and TRBJ2-5; maybe TRBD1 (7 bases). Germline CDR1 and CDR2: MDHEN and SYDVKM. With 4 bases removed from V and 5 bases from J, the gap between germline ends came to 14 bases. The length of the CDR3 is 14 residues. CDR3 sequence reads: CASSSAGGRETQYF. Written as DNA, the CDR3 is TGTGCCAGCAGTTCCGCAGGGGGGCGGGAGACCCAGTACTTC.

This clonotype was observed many times. The rearrangement uses TRBV7-8 and TRBJ2-7; 8 bases are a match to TRBD2. CDR3 length equals 13 residues. From germline, CDR1 is SGHVS and CDR2 FQNEAQ. V lost 3 bases and J lost 5; bases outside the gene matches: 3. The DNA of the CDR3 is TGTGCCAGCAGCTTGGGACTAGGCGACGAGCAGTACTTC. It codes for CASSLGLGDEQYF.